This TCR beta chain emerged from a study of CD8 T cells in Susac syndrome (dated by TCRdb to about 2019). General notes on the study: Of the Susac syndrome patients who were sequenced, eight or nine were in clinical remission while 5 or 6 had clinically active disease. At blood withdrawal, Susac syndrome patients were either therapy-naive, taking corticosteroids (in some cases with IVIg as well), or taking IVIg alone. The study used repertoire sequencing to test whether antigen drove CD8+ T cell activation and differentiation in Susac syndrome.

High-throughput TCR beta sequencing profiled peripheral blood CD8+ and CD4+ T cells from healthy donors, Susac syndrome patients and multiple sclerosis patients. The Susac syndrome patients fulfilled recently defined diagnostic criteria for definite or probable disease. Bulk CD8+ and CD4+ T cells were purified by magnetic negative isolation, while CD8+ TEMRA cells were enriched using FACS. Blood was drawn into EDTA tubes, processed within 24 hours, and PBMCs were isolated by density gradient centrifugation. PBMCs destined for TCR sequencing were cryopreserved in liquid nitrogen and later thawed in a 37 °C water bath. The sorted or isolated CD4+, CD8+ and CD8+ TEMRA cells had a purity of 90% or higher. This clonotype was seen once. No antigen is known for it. Qualities for individual bases were not recorded, and no much larger clone is one base off. One read represents weak support. RNA was extracted using the RNeasy kit, and about 0.45 to 1 ug of the RNA was reverse transcribed with random hexamers. The immunoSEQ multiplex PCR assay, covering 54 Vbeta and 13 Jbeta segments, was used to amplify TCR beta CDR3 regions. PCR amplification bias was corrected by using a synthetic template baseline for primer optimization and computational correction. The authors' analysis ran thus. Reads were annotated to V, D and J genes according to IMGT and were analyzed with immunoSEQ Analyzer, with only productive sequences retained. Clonality was computed as one minus Shannon entropy normalized by log2 of the number of productive unique sequences. For each patient and control, public and private clones were evaluated among the 100 most prevalent clones. Clones were defined as Susac-specific if absent from the healthy and MS cohorts, from 1052 published viral clones and from other ImmuneACCESS disease sequences. TCRdb reworked the public reads: Q25 trimming with fastp, MiXCR clone assembly, productive beta chains retained. Rows matching on CDR3 protein sequence are summarized as one entry with the most common DNA and genes. TCRdb's processing, not the study's, gives the V and J calls here. Present in this sample are under 200,000 distinct CDR3 sequences, over 75% of which were seen just once. The ten largest clones take up approximately 0.09% of the sample.

Study-level results and caveats: The TCR sequencing and HLA analysis was acknowledged to have included a relatively small number of individuals. The CD4+ T cell repertoire of patients with Susac syndrome showed no detectable clonal expansion.

The CDR3 spans 14 residues, from the cysteine through the phenylalanine. Only the CDR3 DNA is retained, 42 bases long and in frame from the first base. Taken from the germline V gene, the CDR1 and CDR2 loops are KGHDR and SFDVKD. Trimming removed 3 bases from V and 0 bases from J, leaving 6 bases between the germline ends. The chain is assembled from TRBV24-1 and TRBJ2-3; no D gene is confidently identified. The sequencing input was CD4+ T cells from PBMCs. The sequence was obtained from a human donor with Susac syndrome. The sequenced DNA: TGTGCCACCAGTGATCCCTCGAGCACAGATACGCAGTATTTT. The translation is CATSDPSSTDTQYF.